One sample yielded the 5 T cell receptor beta chains listed below, sequenced in a study of shared clonotypes between healthy human individuals (TCRdb year 2020). Receptors were amplified or captured by the immunoSEQ multiplex PCR assay. TCRdb stores this immuneACCESS table with in-frame sequences only. Part of the clones is absent; in the studies checked, under half of the shortfall reflects unresolved V genes, and no reason is known for the rest. The sample table contains roughly 1.5 million clones; only one count was recorded for 95% to 99% of them. The ten largest clones add up to roughly 0.4% of the sample. Material for sequencing was naive CD4+ T cells sorted from blood. The label giving this sample's cell subset or site can be read as: CD45RA+ positively selected. The source of these receptors is a man younger than 45 in good health.

On this clone itself: This sample includes further DNA sequences coding for the same CDR3. The gene calls are TRBV7-2 and TRBJ2-5, with D unclear. V gave up 1 base and J gave up 7 bases, with 4 bases separating them. Looked up from germline, CDR1 is SGHTA and CDR2 is FQGNSA. The CDR3 extends over 11 amino acids. The CDR3 DNA sequence: TGTGCCAGCAGCTTAGTCGGGACCCAGTACTTC. Its translation: CASSLVGTQYF.

The chain combines TRBV5-4 with TRBJ2-7, with 12 bases lining up with TRBD2. V dropped 4 bases and J dropped 9; count of bases not matched to a gene: 14. Looked up from germline, CDR1 is SGHNT and CDR2 is YYREEE (reference sequence). The CDR3 totals 16 residues. CDR3 region: CASSLLGLAGVNGQYF. The CDR3 region has the DNA TGTGCCAGCAGCCTATTGGGACTAGCGGGTGTCAACGGGCAGTACTTC.

CDR3 residues: CSVRPGLAGVGNEQFF. For the CDR3, the DNA is TGCAGCGTGCGACCGGGACTAGCGGGAGTAGGAAATGAGCAGTTCTTC. This rearrangement joins TRBV29-1 to TRBJ2-1; 14 nucleotides match TRBD2. Germline V gene sequence: CDR1 SQVTM, CDR2 ANQGSEA. The trim removed 6 bases at V and 7 bases at J, leaving 11 bases unmatched. The CDR3 is made up of 16 amino acids.

The rearrangement links TRBV5-5 to TRBJ1-4; D is perhaps TRBD1 (6 bases). V lost 4 bases to trimming and J lost 8 bases, with 15 bases between them. Germline V CDR1 and CDR2: SGHKS, YYEKEE (reference sequence). The CDR3 extends over 14 amino acids. CDR3 protein: CASSPDSNLEKLFF. CDR3 bases: TGTGCCAGCAGCCCGGACAGCAACTTGGAAAAACTGTTTTTT.

The rearrangement uses TRBV10-3 and TRBJ2-5, with D tentatively TRBD1 or TRBD2 (5 bases each). Deletions cut 7 bases from V and 5 bases from J, with 11 bases between. CDR3 length: 12 amino acids. Germline values: CDR1 ENHRY, CDR2 SYGVKD. Here the CDR3 reads CAIKGREETQYF. DNA for the CDR3: TGTGCCATCAAGGGCAGGGAGGAGACCCAGTACTTC.